This T cell receptor beta chain was documented in a study of regulatory T cells in long-lasting Graves disease. Time point described: newly diagnosed GD, antithyroid drugs for less than 3 months. From RNA extracted from PBMCs, the TCR library was made. Study-level findings and limits: Exclusively peripheral blood, rather than thyroid tissue, was studied.

The CDR3 length is 16 residues. After removal of 0 bases from V and 4 bases from J, the junction contained 8 bases not matched to a gene. Germline values: CDR1 PRHDT, CDR2 FYEKMQ (reference sequence). A word on this clonotype: Its antigen is still unknown.

Researchers made TCR beta libraries by using iRepertoire HTBI primers and running Arm-PCR on CDR3 regions. TCRdb analysed the multiplex PCR reads with MiXCR anew, one entry per CDR3 protein. Of roughly 510,000 distinct CDR3 sequences in the sample, roughly 15% were seen once. The sample also formed part of further work on T cells in Graves' hyperthyroidism and ophthalmopathy.

This chain links TRBV13 with TRBJ2-7, with 8 bases identical to TRBD2. The material was peripheral blood mononuclear cells (PBMCs), obtained at new diagnosis, from a patient treated with antithyroid drugs. This receptor was identified in a man between 18 and 29 years old with Graves disease. CDR3 protein: CASSLGSSGGEYEQYF. CDR3 DNA: TGTGCCAGCAGCTTAGGCTCCTCGGGGGGGGAGTACGAGCAGTACTTC.